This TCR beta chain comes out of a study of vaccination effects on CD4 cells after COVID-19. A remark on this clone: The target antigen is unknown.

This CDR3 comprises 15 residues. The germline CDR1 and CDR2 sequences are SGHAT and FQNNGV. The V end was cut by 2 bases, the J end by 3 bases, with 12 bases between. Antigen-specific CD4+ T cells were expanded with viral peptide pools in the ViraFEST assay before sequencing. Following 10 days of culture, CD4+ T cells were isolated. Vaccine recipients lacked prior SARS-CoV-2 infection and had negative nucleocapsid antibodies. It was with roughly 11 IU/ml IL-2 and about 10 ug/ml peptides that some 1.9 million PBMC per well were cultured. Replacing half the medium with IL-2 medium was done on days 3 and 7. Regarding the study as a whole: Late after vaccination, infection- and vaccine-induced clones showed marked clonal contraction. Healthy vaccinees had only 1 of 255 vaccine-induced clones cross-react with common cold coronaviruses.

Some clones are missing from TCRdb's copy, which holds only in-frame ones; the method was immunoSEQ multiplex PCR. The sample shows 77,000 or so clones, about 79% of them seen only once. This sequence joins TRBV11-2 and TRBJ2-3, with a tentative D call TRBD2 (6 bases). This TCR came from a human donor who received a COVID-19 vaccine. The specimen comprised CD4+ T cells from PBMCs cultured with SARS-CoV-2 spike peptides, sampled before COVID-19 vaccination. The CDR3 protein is CASSLFGGETDTQYF. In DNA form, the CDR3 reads TGTGCCAGCAGCTTATTCGGCGGGGAGACAGATACGCAGTATTTT.